The clone carrying this TCR beta chain appeared once. Germline loops: CDR1 MDHEN, CDR2 SYDVKM. This CDR3 region has 16 residues. Losses at the gene ends were 6 bases for V and 8 bases for J; bases not matched to a gene: 8. The sample originates from a study of T cell changes during pregnancy in multiple sclerosis. Clones were sequenced by immunoSEQ multiplex PCR, and TCRdb holds only the in-frame ones, with some missing. Here the sample spans 45,000 to 55,000 clones, 80% to 90% being singletons. This sample comprised CD4+ T cells from peripheral blood mononuclear cells, obtained in the second trimester of pregnancy. The source of this sequence is a female donor with multiple sclerosis, enrolled in a pregnancy study. The V call is TRBV28, the J call TRBJ2-2; 14 nucleotides align to TRBD2. This CDR3 reads CASRGGTSGSYGELFF. As DNA, the CDR3 is TGTGCCAGCAGAGGAGGGACTAGCGGGAGTTATGGGGAGCTGTTTTTT.